This entry describes one T cell receptor (beta chain). The entry originates in a study of identical twins. V lost 7 bases and J lost 4, with 16 bases in between. The CDR3 length is 14 residues. Each CDR3 protein gets one entry after TCRdb re-called the 5' RACE reads with MiXCR. Of hundreds of thousands of distinct CDR3 sequences in the sample, 21% were seen once. The data also belong to a second study, concerning T cells expressing NK-cell markers. That work states: From sorted CD3+CD56+NKG2C+, CD3+CD56+NKG2C- and CD3+CD56-NKG2C+ T cells came the TCR beta repertoires. About 6 donors had dominant NKG2C+ clonotypes that comprised about 1.0-7.5% of their CD8+ T cells. A handful of donors likewise had their CD3+CD56-NKG2C+ fraction led by these clonotypes.

The sequenced sample was PBMCs. The sequence came from a woman aged 18 to 35 in good health. The V call is TRBV12-3 or TRBV12-4, the J call TRBJ1-1; D may be TRBD1 (5 bases). The CDR3 loop reads CASTSLRGGTEAFF. CDR3 nucleotides: TGTGCCAGCACCTCGCTTAGGGGAGGCACTGAAGCTTTCTTT.